These T cell receptor beta chains were read from a single sample in a study of vaccination effects on CD4 cells after COVID-19. These receptors lack a known antigen. TCRdb's table, derived via immunoSEQ multiplex PCR, lists solely in-frame clones and lacks some. The table has tens of thousands of clones, under 85% seen once. Sample: CD4+ T cells from PBMCs cultured without peptide, taken after COVID-19 vaccination. These receptors were taken from a human donor who had a prior SARS-CoV-2 infection. Both conserved end residues are part of each CDR3. Each record gives: V gene, clone size, J gene, D gene, CDR3 protein, CDR3 DNA. A D gene is named only where the DNA matches it firmly. Size values are once, few and many counts, or a class for expanded clones, and some rows have none.

>TRBV21-1|-|TRBJ2-7|-
CASTRLAGERDEQYF
TGTGCCAGCACCAGACTAGCGGGGGAGCGGGACGAGCAGTACTTC
>TRBV18|-|TRBJ1-6|TRBD1
CASSPGTANNSPLHF
TGTGCCAGCTCACCTGGGACAGCAAATAATTCACCCCTCCACTTT
>TRBV11-3|few|TRBJ2-1|-
CASSLHSDAKIF
TGTGCCAGCAGCCTGCACTCGGATGCCAAAATCTTC
>TRBV21-1|-|TRBJ2-3|-
CASSNRDTQYF
TGTGCCAGCAGCAATCGAGATACGCAGTATTTT
>TRBV12-3/TRBV12-4|-|TRBJ1-2|-
CASSLAQTYGYTF
TGTGCCAGCAGTTTAGCACAGACCTATGGCTACACCTTC
>TRBV6-2/TRBV6-3|-|TRBJ2-7|-
CASSPRDHEQYF
TGTGCCAGCAGTCCCAGGGACCACGAGCAGTACTTC
>TRBV11-2|few|TRBJ2-2|-
CASSLGAGELFF
TGTGCCAGCAGCTTAGGCGCCGGGGAGCTGTTTTTT
>TRBV3-1/TRBV3-2|-|TRBJ2-7|-
CASSHTASEQYF
TGTGCCAGCAGCCACACCGCTAGTGAGCAGTACTTC
>TRBV18|-|TRBJ1-5|-
CASSPIWGGGQPQHF
TGTGCCAGCTCACCAATCTGGGGGGGTGGCCAGCCCCAGCATTTT
>TRBV6-6|few|TRBJ1-2|-
CASSLRRGGANYGYTF
TGTGCCAGCAGCCTGAGGAGGGGGGGCGCTAACTATGGCTACACCTTC
>TRBV5-8|-|TRBJ1-5|-
CASSSGRRKYQPQHF
TGTGCCAGCAGCTCGGGTCGCCGGAAATATCAGCCCCAGCATTTT
>TRBV2|-|TRBJ2-3|TRBD1
CASSPKGTGFYTQYF
TGTGCCAGCAGTCCTAAAGGGACAGGGTTTTATACGCAGTATTTT
>TRBV19|-|TRBJ2-5|-
CASSAGETQYF
TGTGCCAGTAGTGCCGGAGAGACCCAGTACTTC
>TRBV7-3|-|TRBJ2-1|-
CASSQIPRSSYNEQFF
TGTGCCAGCAGCCAAATCCCCAGGAGCTCCTACAATGAGCAGTTCTTC
>TRBV4-1|few|TRBJ2-1|TRBD1
CASSPSRDRYNEQFF
TGCGCCAGCAGCCCGTCCCGGGACAGGTACAATGAGCAGTTCTTC
>TRBV18|-|TRBJ1-1|-
CASSPSRKLPGTEAFF
TGTGCCAGCTCACCTTCCCGGAAACTCCCCGGCACTGAAGCTTTCTTT
>TRBV28|-|TRBJ2-6|-
CASSILGRGTGANVLTF
TGTGCCAGCAGTATACTTGGTCGGGGGACTGGGGCCAACGTCCTGACTTTC
>TRBV2|once|TRBJ2-1|-
CASSVPLRGVDEQFF
TGTGCCAGCAGCGTACCGTTGAGGGGGGTGGATGAGCAGTTCTTC
>TRBV18|-|TRBJ2-7|TRBD2
CASSPGLAGIIYEQYF
TGTGCCAGCTCACCGGGGCTAGCGGGGATCATCTACGAGCAGTACTTC
>TRBV7-8|-|TRBJ1-1|-
CASSLIFWSEAFF
TGTGCCAGCAGCTTAATCTTCTGGTCTGAAGCTTTCTTT
>TRBV5-4|-|TRBJ2-7|TRBD1
CASRSDRDSYEQYF
TGTGCCAGCAGATCGGACAGGGACTCCTACGAGCAGTACTTC
>TRBV18|-|TRBJ2-7|-
CASSTTRKYEQYF
TGTGCCAGCTCTACTACAAGAAAGTACGAGCAGTACTTC
>TRBV4-3|-|TRBJ2-1|-
CASSQDPGFGEQFF
TGCGCCAGCAGCCAAGATCCCGGATTTGGTGAGCAGTTCTTC
>TRBV5-4|-|TRBJ2-7|-
CASSLAPGTGTYEQYF
TGTGCCAGCAGCTTGGCCCCCGGGACGGGAACCTACGAGCAGTACTTC
>TRBV5-1|-|TRBJ2-1|TRBD2
CASSLGLAGGNEQFF
TGCGCCAGCAGCTTGGGACTAGCGGGAGGTAATGAGCAGTTCTTC
>TRBV5-4|-|TRBJ1-2|-
CASSLGPANYGYTF
TGTGCCAGCAGCTTAGGCCCCGCTAACTATGGCTACACCTTC
>TRBV7-2|-|TRBJ2-3|TRBD1
CASSFGDRVKSTQYF
TGTGCCAGCAGCTTCGGGGACAGGGTAAAGTCTACGCAGTATTTT
>TRBV19|-|TRBJ1-5|-
CASSRRIMSNQPQHF
TGTGCCAGTAGTAGACGGATTATGAGCAATCAGCCCCAGCATTTT
>TRBV7-6|once|TRBJ2-7|TRBD2
CASSLESGSGRAGNPYEQYF
TGTGCCAGCAGCTTAGAATCGGGAAGCGGGAGGGCCGGAAATCCCTACGAGCAGTACTTC
>TRBV9|-|TRBJ2-2|-
CASSVKPHSTGELFF
TGTGCCAGCAGCGTAAAACCCCACAGCACCGGGGAGCTGTTTTTT
>TRBV3-1/TRBV3-2|-|TRBJ1-1|TRBD1
CASSQRLRQGGTEAFF
TGTGCCAGCAGCCAGCGACTGAGACAGGGGGGCACTGAAGCTTTCTTT